This T cell receptor beta chain was identified during a study of T-cell reconstitution after alpha-beta-depleted transplantation in children. Trimming at V came to 6 bases and at J to 3 bases, leaving 10 bases not matched to a gene. The germline gives CDR1 MDHEN, CDR2 SYDVKM. The CDR3 runs 16 residues. This clonotype was counted many times. For TCRbeta, the library was prepared with unique molecular identifiers. TCRdb reprocessed the PCR reads with MiXCR, giving one entry per CDR3 protein. The table records a few hundred thousand distinct CDR3 sequences, approximately 12% of them present only once. The sequencing here drew on PBMCs, taken from the stem cell graft. The chain uses TRBV28 and TRBJ1-5; 8 bases are a match to TRBD1. The clonotype originates from a human donor who donated a stem cell graft to a child with Fanconi anemia. The CDR3 coding sequence is TGTGCCAGCAGCTCCGGAGGACAGGGAGACAATCAGCCCCAGCATTTT. It codes for CASSSGGQGDNQPQHF. Looking up the rest from reference TRBV28 and TRBJ1-5 gives the full variable domain: DVKVTQSSRYLVKRTGEKVFLECVQDMDHENMFWYRQDPGLGLRLIYFSYDVKMKEKGDIPEGYSVSREKKERFSLILESASTNQTSMYLCASSSGGQGDNQPQHFGDGTRLSIL.